A single sample is the source of the 11 T cell receptor beta chains below, sequenced in a study of CD8 T cells in ankylosing spondylitis (dated by TCRdb to about 2017). Overall study outcomes, separate from this receptor: A TCR beta motif made up of several highly homologous amino acid variants appeared to be characteristic of blood from ankylosing spondylitis patients.

Libraries were built with 5' RACE. The reads were generated on an Illumina HiSeq 2500. TCRdb applied fastp at Q25 and MiXCR to the public reads, then kept only in-frame beta chains. A single entry per CDR3 protein holds the most common genes and DNA from its merged rows. The sample table holds around 540,000 distinct CDR3 sequences, of which roughly 13% were seen once. The ten largest clones capture nearly 7% of the sample. These receptors' antigens are unknown. Material for sequencing was blood, either unsorted or a sorted T cell fraction (not recorded which). These TCRs come from a male donor with ankylosing spondylitis.

This rearrangement joins TRBV7-9 to TRBJ1-3, with 9 bases lining up with TRBD1. The V gene's germline CDR1 is SEHNR and CDR2 FQNEAQ (reference sequence). V lost 5 bases, J lost 2 bases, and 4 bases stayed unmatched. There are 15 residues in the CDR3. The CDR3, as DNA: TGTGCCAGCAGCGAACAGGGGGCGGCTGGAAACACCATATATTTT. It is translated as CASSEQGAAGNTIYF.

This clonotype was observed a handful of times. V gene TRBV2 combines with J gene TRBJ1-6, with 8 bases matching TRBD1. Germline V gene sequence: CDR1 SNHLY, CDR2 FYNNEI. Germline trimming cut 5 bases from V and 9 bases from J; bases unmatched to any gene: 6. The CDR3 extends over 14 amino acids. The CDR3 region is CASSRTGLSSPLHF. CDR3 nucleotide sequence: TGTGCCAGCAGTCGGACAGGGTTGAGTTCACCCCTCCACTTT.

This clonotype was counted only a few times. This chain joins TRBV20-1 and TRBJ1-5; a weak D match, TRBD1 (5 bases). The V gene lost 1 base and the J gene lost 0 bases, with 19 bases spanning the gap. Germline CDR1 is DFQATT and CDR2 is SNEGSKA (reference sequence). The CDR3 contains 18 residues. The CDR3 protein is CSARAHGGGEFSNQPQHF. The CDR3 DNA is TGCAGTGCTAGAGCCCACGGCGGAGGGGAGTTTAGCAATCAGCCCCAGCATTTT.

V usage is TRBV2 and J usage is TRBJ2-5, with 14 bases aligning to TRBD2. Germline loops: CDR1 SNHLY, CDR2 FYNNEI. This CDR3 comprises 18 residues. V lost 1 base and J lost 2; bases outside the gene matches: 6. Here the CDR3 DNA reads TGTGCCAGCAGTGAAGTCGGGACTAGCGGGGGAAGGCAAGAGACCCAGTACTTC. Amino acid sequence: CASSEVGTSGGRQETQYF. Full variable domain (outside the CDR3, taken from reference TRBV2 and TRBJ2-5): EPEVTQTPSHQVTQMGQEVILRCVPISNHLYFYWYRQILGQKVEFLVSFYNNEISEKSEIFDDQFSVERPDGSNFTLKIRSTKLEDSAMYFCASSEVGTSGGRQETQYFGPGTRLLVL.

The genes are TRBV20-1 and TRBJ2-1, with 11 bases identical to TRBD1. Germline loops: CDR1 DFQATT, CDR2 SNEGSKA (reference sequence). The CDR3 has 17 amino acids. The CDR3 loop reads CCVTQPGQGVFYNEQFF. The CDR3 DNA is TGCTGTGTTACTCAGCCGGGACAGGGGGTTTTCTACAATGAGCAGTTCTTC.

V and J are TRBV2 and TRBJ2-7; D is ambiguous. Trimming pared 6 bases from V and 0 bases from J, leaving 3 bases between. The CDR3 totals 11 residues. The germline gives CDR1 SNHLY, CDR2 FYNNEI. The CDR3 region is CASRGSYEQYF. The CDR3 DNA sequence: TGTGCCAGCAGGGGCTCCTACGAGCAGTACTTC.

This clonotype was counted at least ten times. The J gene is TRBJ2-7, the V gene TRBV12-3 or TRBV12-4; TRBD1 might be the D (6 bases). The CDR3 length is 13 residues. Trimming removed 4 bases at V and 4 bases at J, with 11 bases between. The CDR3 protein is CASSSSTGYEQYF. The CDR3 DNA sequence: TGTGCCAGCAGTTCCTCGACAGGATACGAGCAGTACTTC.

The chain couples TRBV9 to TRBJ1-1, with 7 positions matching TRBD1. From germline, CDR1 is SGDLS and CDR2 YYNGEE. The CDR3 consists of 16 residues. V trimming: 2 bases; J trimming: 1 base; junction bases outside the gene matches: 8. This CDR3 is CASSVDLTGTNTEAFF. In DNA, the CDR3 is TGTGCCAGCAGCGTTGACCTGACAGGGACGAACACTGAAGCTTTCTTT.

The CDR3 loop is CASTGRHGQGEQYF. For the CDR3, the DNA is TGTGCCAGCACCGGGAGGCACGGGCAGGGCGAGCAGTACTTC. The chain has TRBV25-1 and TRBJ2-7; 7 positions agree with TRBD2. CDR3 size: 14 residues. Per the germline V gene, CDR1 is MGHDK and CDR2 is SYGVNS. V was clipped by 7 bases and J by 6 bases; unmatched bases: 12.

The chain links TRBV20-1 to TRBJ2-1; 11 bases line up with TRBD1. Trimming removed 6 bases from V and 4 bases from J; junction bases left unmatched: 11. The germline gives CDR1 DFQATT, CDR2 SNEGSKA (reference sequence). There are 16 residues in the CDR3. The CDR3 bases are TGCAGTGCGCTGCTACCGGGACAGGGGGGTTACAATGAGCAGTTCTTC. This codes for CSALLPGQGGYNEQFF.

This clonotype was observed a few times. The chain couples TRBV20-1 to TRBJ2-3; 8 bases are shared with TRBD2. This CDR3 region has 16 residues. Trimming took 2 bases from V and 6 from J; bases not matched to a gene: 13. CDR1 is DFQATT, CDR2 SNEGSKA, per germline (reference sequence). CDR3 protein: CSARSRGGAQVDTQYF. As DNA, the CDR3 is TGCAGTGCTAGATCCCGGGGGGGGGCGCAAGTGGATACGCAGTATTTT.